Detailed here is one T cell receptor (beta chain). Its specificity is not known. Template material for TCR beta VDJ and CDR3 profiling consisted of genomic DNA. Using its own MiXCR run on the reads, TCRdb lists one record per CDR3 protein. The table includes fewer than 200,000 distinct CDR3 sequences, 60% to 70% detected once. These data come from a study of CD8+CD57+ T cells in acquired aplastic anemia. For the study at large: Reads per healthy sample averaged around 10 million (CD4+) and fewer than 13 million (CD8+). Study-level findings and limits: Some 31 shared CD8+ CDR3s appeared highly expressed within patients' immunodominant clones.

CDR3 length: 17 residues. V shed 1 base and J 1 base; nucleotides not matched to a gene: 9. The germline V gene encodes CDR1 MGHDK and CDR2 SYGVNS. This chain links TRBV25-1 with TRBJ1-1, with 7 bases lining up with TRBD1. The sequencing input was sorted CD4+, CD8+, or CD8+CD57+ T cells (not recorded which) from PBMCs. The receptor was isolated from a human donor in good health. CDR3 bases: TGTGCCAGCAGTGAATCCCGCGGTAAGGGGGCGAACACTGAAGCTTTCTTT. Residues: CASSESRGKGANTEAFF.